The next 17 T cell receptor beta chains were all read from a single sample in a study of molecular identifiers for immune sequencing clone quantification. A single record per CDR3 protein comes from TCRdb applying MiXCR to the PCR reads. The table includes about 510,000 distinct CDR3 sequences, about a fifth detected once. Material: naive CD8+ T cells from blood, with Jurkat cell RNA spiked in. The subset was: FACS-sorted CD8+CD4-CCR7+CD45RA+ naive T cells. Every receptor here comes from a human donor in good health. Some libraries in this study had Jurkat cell RNA spiked in.

This clonotype was picked up a small number of times. As DNA, the CDR3 is TGTGCCAGCAGCTTCCAGAGTTATAATTCACCCCTCCACTTT. Encoded protein: CASSFQSYNSPLHF. The chain combines TRBV5-6 with TRBJ1-6; D gene uncertain. This CDR3 is 14 amino acids long. The germline gives CDR1 SGHDT, CDR2 YYEEEE. V was trimmed by 2 bases and J by 4 bases, leaving 7 bases between them.

This clonotype was counted between two and nine times. The V gene is TRBV27, the J gene TRBJ2-7; D assignment may be TRBD1 or TRBD2 (6 bases each). Germline V gene data show CDR1 as MNHEY and CDR2 as SMNVEV (reference sequence). The CDR3 is 14 residues long. Deletions cut 0 bases from V and 6 bases from J, with 12 bases between. The CDR3 DNA is TGTGCCAGCAGTTTATCGATGGGGGGCTCCGAGCAGTACTTC. Its protein is CASSLSMGGSEQYF.

The gene calls are TRBV5-6 and TRBJ1-5; 8 positions match TRBD1. The CDR3 length is 16 residues. With 3 bases clipped from V and 4 bases from J, the junction kept 9 bases outside the gene matches. Germline CDR1 reads SGHDT; CDR2 reads YYEEEE. DNA of the CDR3: TGTGCCAGCAGCTCGGCGACAGGGGTCGGGAATCAGCCCCAGCATTTT. The encoded protein is CASSSATGVGNQPQHF.

This clonotype has just a few counts. The rearrangement links TRBV12-3 or TRBV12-4 to TRBJ2-3; TRBD2 aligns across 13 bases. V gave up 5 bases and J gave up 1 base; unmatched junction bases: 9. This CDR3 comprises 18 residues. DNA for the CDR3: TGTGCCAGCAGTCCGCGGACTAGCGGGGGTGGTGGCACAGATACGCAGTATTTT. It translates to CASSPRTSGGGGTDTQYF.

In its sample, this clonotype was seen many times. V gene TRBV7-2 combines with J gene TRBJ2-1; D uncertain. The CDR3 extends over 13 amino acids. V lost 1 base to trimming and J lost 5 bases, with 6 bases between them. Germline loops: CDR1 SGHTA, CDR2 FQGNSA. DNA for the CDR3: TGTGCCAGCAGCTTAGGGGGTCACAATGAGCAGTTCTTC. As protein: CASSLGGHNEQFF.

This clonotype was seen a few times. CDR3 bases: TGTGCCAGCAGGGACGGGACAGGTAATCAGCCCCAGCATTTT. Translating gives CASRDGTGNQPQHF. The chain carries TRBV6-2 or TRBV6-3 and TRBJ1-5; TRBD1 matches at 8 bases. Losses at the gene ends were 6 bases for V and 4 bases for J; bases not matched to a gene: 5. Looked up from germline, CDR1 is MNHEY and CDR2 is SVGEGT. The CDR3 length is 14 residues.

With respect to this clonotype: This CDR3 fails to terminate in the conserved phenylalanine or tryptophan, so it likely reflects a read error. V is TRBV2 and J is TRBJ2-7, with D perhaps matching TRBD1 (6 bases). The CDR3 covers 13 residues. Germline assignment: CDR1 SNHLY and CDR2 FYNNEI. The V gene lost 3 bases and the J gene lost 1 base, with 7 bases spanning the gap. The CDR3 nucleotides are TGTGCCAGCAGTGATGACAGGTCCTACGAGCAGTACTCC. Its translation: CASSDDRSYEQYS.

The sample holds many counts of this clonotype. The chain uses TRBV29-1 and TRBJ2-5, with 8 nucleotides matching TRBD2. This CDR3 is built from 13 residues. Trimming removed 4 bases from V and 2 bases from J; junction bases left unmatched: 3. In germline, CDR1 is SQVTM, CDR2 ANQGSEA. The CDR3 is CSVVTSEQETQYF. As DNA, the CDR3 is TGCAGCGTTGTGACTAGCGAACAAGAGACCCAGTACTTC.

The chain uses TRBV6-5 and TRBJ2-2, with 10 bases lining up with TRBD1. Germline V gives CDR1 MNHEY, CDR2 SVGAGI. There are 17 residues in the CDR3. With 2 bases clipped from V and 6 bases from J, the junction kept 9 bases outside the gene matches. The DNA for the CDR3 is TGTGCCAGCAGTTACGTTGGGGGTGGGACAGGGGCCGGGGAGCTGTTTTTT. Its translation: CASSYVGGGTGAGELFF.

This clonotype showed up many times. The chain uses TRBV5-4 and TRBJ2-3; TRBD2 matches at 11 bases. The germline CDR1 and CDR2 sequences are SGHNT and YYREEE (reference sequence). The CDR3 sequence is 16 residues long. J was trimmed by 0 bases and V by 4 bases; bases with no gene match: 4. CDR3 sequence reads: CASSAGLAESTDTQYF. The CDR3 DNA is TGTGCCAGCAGCGCGGGACTAGCGGAAAGCACAGATACGCAGTATTTT. Variable domain in full (rest from reference TRBV5-4 and TRBJ2-3): ETGVTQSPTHLIKTRGQQVTLRCSSQSGHNTVSWYQQALGQGPQFIFQYYREEENGRGNFPPRFSGLQFPNYSSELNVNALELDDSALYLCASSAGLAESTDTQYFGPGTRLTVL.

Only a few counts were recorded for this clonotype. The gene calls are TRBV3-1 and TRBJ2-1; 9 bases align to TRBD2. V lost 0 bases, J lost 6 bases, and 12 bases stayed unmatched. The CDR3 is 18 amino acids. Germline-derived CDR1 and CDR2 are LGHDT and YNNKEL (reference sequence). DNA of the CDR3: TGTGCCAGCAGCCAAGATATAGGACTAGCGTTCTTTGGCAATGAGCAGTTCTTC. It encodes CASSQDIGLAFFGNEQFF.

This clonotype appeared a few times. The chain combines TRBV12-3 or TRBV12-4 with TRBJ2-3; 13 nucleotides line up with TRBD2. V lost 6 bases to trimming and J lost 2 bases; unmatched junction nucleotides: 5. The CDR3 length is 16 residues. CDR3 region: CASSELAGGLTDTQYF. CDR3 bases: TGTGCCAGCAGCGAACTAGCGGGAGGGCTCACAGATACGCAGTATTTT.

This clonotype occurred a few times. This chain joins TRBV14 and TRBJ1-2; no firm D call. Germline V gives CDR1 SGHDN, CDR2 FVKESK. Trimming shortened V by 0 bases and J by 0 bases, and 8 bases separated the two germline ends. CDR3 length: 15 amino acids. CDR3 in DNA: TGTGCCAGCAGCCAAGATAACAGTCCTAACTATGGCTACACCTTC. Protein product: CASSQDNSPNYGYTF.

The chain recombines TRBV6-5 with TRBJ2-7, with D possibly matching TRBD2 (6 bases). V dropped 1 base and J dropped 2 bases, with 12 bases sitting between them. Germline values: CDR1 MNHEY, CDR2 SVGAGI. CDR3 length equals 15 residues. CDR3 residues: CASSYYSSGAYEQYF. CDR3 coding DNA: TGTGCCAGCAGTTACTACAGTTCGGGAGCCTACGAGCAGTACTTC.

This clonotype was detected only a few times. V and J are TRBV3-1 and TRBJ2-5; 14 nucleotides agree with TRBD2. CDR3 length equals 16 residues. The germline CDR1 and CDR2 sequences are LGHDT and YNNKEL (reference sequence). J was trimmed by 2 bases and V by 5 bases; bases with no gene match: 4. The CDR3 here is CASSSGTSGSQETQYF. For the CDR3, the DNA is TGTGCCAGCAGCTCCGGGACTAGCGGGAGTCAAGAGACCCAGTACTTC.

V is TRBV19 and J is TRBJ1-5, with TRBD1 as a possible D gene (5 bases). CDR3 length equals 16 residues. Germline assignment: CDR1 LNHDA and CDR2 SQIVND (reference sequence). Trimming removed 3 bases from V and 3 bases from J, with 15 bases in between. The CDR3 region is CASSILFGGDNQPQHF. The CDR3 bases are TGTGCCAGTAGTATTCTGTTCGGGGGGGACAATCAGCCCCAGCATTTT.

Of note for this clonotype: A much larger clonotype is one base distant, so this may be a read error. The chain combines TRBV27 with TRBJ2-7, with TRBD2 identical over 7 bases. CDR1 MNHEY and CDR2 SMNVEV come from the germline V gene (reference sequence). The CDR3 is 14 residues long. Trimming cost V 8 bases and J 0 bases; bases outside gene matches: 7. The CDR3 is CASCPRTSSYEQYF. The CDR3 DNA reads as TGTGCCAGCTGCCCGAGGACTAGCTCCTACGAGCAGTACTTC.